This T cell receptor beta chain was identified during a study of beta chain features in type 1 diabetes. Study results and limitations: Significant though moderate, a shortening of TCRB CDR3s appeared in all four CD4+ subsets of Type 1 diabetes patients.

This clone was detected a few times. Its target is not known. The CDR3 consists of 15 residues. CDR1 is KGHSH, CDR2 LQKENI, per germline. V lost 3 bases, J lost 6 bases, and 12 bases lay in between. The whole isolated RNA underwent reverse transcription, so sequencing captured expressed TCRB transcripts. The table came from immunoSEQ multiplex PCR; TCRdb's copy has only in-frame clones and leaves some out. The data show approximately 600,000 clones, with 9.5% to 15% seen just once and 0.095% to 0.15% held by the top ten. The sequence came from a man aged 25 to 40 with type 1 diabetes. The sample was naive CD4+ T cells from blood. This rearrangement joins TRBV18 to TRBJ1-6; D is undetermined. CDR3 region: CASSPAEGGNSPLHF. CDR3 in DNA: TGTGCCAGCTCACCGGCGGAGGGTGGTAATTCACCCCTCCACTTT. The full variable domain, in which reference TRBV18 and TRBJ1-6 provide the parts outside the CDR3, is NAGVMQNPRHLVRRRGQEARLRCSPMKGHSHVYWYRQLPEEGLKFMVYLQKENIIDESGMPKERFSAEFPKEGPSILRIQQVVRGDSAAYFCASSPAEGGNSPLHFGNGTRLTVT.